What follows describes a single T cell receptor beta chain. Per the original data handling: Researchers report that nucleated cell counts were estimated from reference gene primer amplification. The method was immunoSEQ multiplex PCR; TCRdb's version includes in-frame clones alone and lacks a portion of them. D and trimming were read from the DNA, whereas the V and J calls and clone size are those reported in that table. The data hold about 130,000 clones, with roughly 80% observed a single time. The data belong to a study of blood T cell repertoires in COVID-19. Whole-study context: Donors in the United States, Italy and Spain gave samples during acute or convalescent COVID-19. The cDNA or gDNA used as material had been derived from T cells, B-cell-depleted T cells, or PBMCs.

The trim removed 4 bases at V and 10 bases at J, leaving 2 bases unmatched. Germline CDR1 MRHNA, CDR2 SNTAGT. The CDR3 totals 13 residues. The chain links TRBV6-4 to TRBJ1-6; 9 bases fit TRBD1. This TCR derives from a woman older than 75 with acute or convalescent COVID-19. Specimen: peripheral blood. In DNA form, the CDR3 reads TGTGCCAGCAGTGCACAGGGGGCCTCACCCCTCCACTTT. It codes for CASSAQGASPLHF.